The T cell receptor (beta chain) described here comes from a study of shared clonotypes between healthy human individuals. Study conclusions and caveats: Estimated clonotype richness was generally higher in naive than memory subsets. A reduction in generation probabilities was seen for non-shared clonotypes relative to those shared by all four donors. The genetic and exposure-history diversity represented was limited by few donors.

This clone has more than one count but fewer than ten. Its antigen is unidentified. The study ran the assay at deep level. Generated by immunoSEQ multiplex PCR, the TCRdb table keeps only in-frame clones and is missing some. The sample holds around 700,000 clones, 73% seen once. This CDR3 comprises 15 residues. Germline V lookup: CDR1 SEHNR, CDR2 FQNEAQ (reference sequence). V was trimmed by 1 base and J by 2 bases, leaving 9 bases between them. The TCR was taken from a woman younger than 45 in good health. This chain joins TRBV7-9 and TRBJ1-5; TRBD1 is a possible D gene (5 bases). The specimen was memory CD4+ T cells sorted from blood. Subset reported: CD45RA-negative fraction. The CDR3 spells CASSLEGDGNQPQHF. CDR3 in DNA: TGTGCCAGCAGCTTAGAAGGGGATGGCAATCAGCCCCAGCATTTT.